The 12 T cell receptor beta chains given below trace back to one sample, sequenced in a study of beta chain features in type 1 diabetes. Every bit of the isolated RNA underwent reverse transcription, so sequencing read expressed TCRB transcripts. The assay was immunoSEQ multiplex PCR, and TCRdb's table has in-frame clones only and misses some. In the table there are under 250,000 clones, approximately 14% of which are singletons. Material: naive CD4+ T cells from blood. These receptors all stem from a woman aged 40 to 55 in good health.

This clone has just a few counts. CDR3 nucleotide sequence: TGTGCCAGCAGTCCGCCCCTGGGACAGGGAATACTTGAGCAGTACTTC. This codes for CASSPPLGQGILEQYF. The V call is TRBV28, the J call TRBJ2-7; TRBD1 matches 9 bases. This CDR3 comprises 16 residues. CDR1 and CDR2 (germline): MDHEN, SYDVKM. Trimming cost V 5 bases and J 7 bases; bases outside gene matches: 15.

This clone was picked up a small number of times. V is TRBV7-9 and J is TRBJ2-5, with TRBD1 identical over 7 bases. The CDR3 is 14 amino acids. Germline CDR1 is SEHNR and CDR2 is FQNEAQ (reference sequence). J lost 0 bases, V lost 9 bases, and 7 bases had no gene match. Here the CDR3 DNA reads TGTGCCAGTAAACCGGGACAGTACCAAGAGACCCAGTACTTC. The encoded protein is CASKPGQYQETQYF.

V and J are TRBV28 and TRBJ1-2; the D is unclear. Deletions cut 4 bases from V and 4 bases from J, with 13 bases between. CDR3 length: 14 amino acids. Germline CDR1 and CDR2: MDHEN and SYDVKM. As DNA, the CDR3 is TGTGCCAGCAGTTCCTCGCGGGGAAGCTATGGCTACACCTTC. Translation: CASSSSRGSYGYTF.

This chain links TRBV7-2 with TRBJ2-3, with no clear D. This CDR3 comprises 14 residues. V lost 3 bases and J 2 bases, leaving 9 bases between the germline ends. Germline lookup yields CDR1 SGHTA and CDR2 FQGNSA. CDR3 DNA: TGTGCCAGCAGCTTTTCCGGTTACACAGATACGCAGTATTTT. It specifies CASSFSGYTDTQYF. The entire variable domain, with the rest obtained from reference TRBV7-2 and TRBJ2-3, is as follows: GAGVSQSPSNKVTEKGKDVELRCDPISGHTALYWYRQSLGQGLEFLIYFQGNSAPDKSGLPSDRFSAERTGGSVSTLTIQRTQQEDSAVYLCASSFSGYTDTQYFGPGTRLTVL.

This clone turned up a few times. The chain recombines TRBV7-9 with TRBJ1-2, with D possibly matching TRBD1 (6 bases). This CDR3 is 15 amino acids long. V gave up 3 bases and J gave up 4 bases, with 15 bases separating them. Looked up from germline, CDR1 is SEHNR and CDR2 is FQNEAQ (reference sequence). CDR3 in DNA: TGTGCCAGCAGCTTGGCCGCGACAGGTCCCTATGGCTACACCTTC. Protein sequence: CASSLAATGPYGYTF.

The V and J genes are TRBV25-1 and TRBJ1-1, with D unresolved. Trimming cost V 10 bases and J 0 bases, with 12 bases left between them. The germline V gene has CDR1 MGHDK and CDR2 SYGVNS. The CDR3 consists of 13 residues. The CDR3 region has the DNA TGTGCCACCAAAGCCGAGTTGAACACTGAAGCTTTCTTT. Protein sequence: CATKAELNTEAFF.

The J gene is TRBJ1-1, the V gene TRBV6-5; 12 nucleotides match TRBD1. Germline loops: CDR1 MNHEY, CDR2 SVGAGI. This CDR3 is 14 amino acids long. V shed 6 bases, J shed 1 base, and the junction held 0 bases outside the gene matches. CDR3 amino acids: CASRGQGANTEAFF. DNA of the CDR3: TGTGCCAGCAGGGGACAGGGGGCGAACACTGAAGCTTTCTTT.

The chain recombines TRBV7-9 with TRBJ2-1; 13 bases fit TRBD2. In germline, CDR1 is SEHNR, CDR2 FQNEAQ (reference sequence). With V trimmed by 2 bases and J by 3 bases, 4 bases remained unmatched. The CDR3 extends over 17 amino acids. The DNA for the CDR3 is TGTGCCAGCAGCTTATCGGGACTAGCGGGGATCTACAATGAGCAGTTCTTC. Protein product: CASSLSGLAGIYNEQFF.

This chain uses TRBV7-9 with TRBJ2-3, with a tentative D call TRBD1 (5 bases). The CDR3 loop spans 14 amino acids. Per germline, CDR1 SEHNR and CDR2 FQNEAQ (reference sequence). V lost 3 bases to trimming and J lost 4 bases, with 11 bases between them. The CDR3 sequence: CASSLIQGPDTQYF. The CDR3 DNA sequence: TGTGCCAGCAGCTTGATCCAGGGCCCAGATACGCAGTATTTT.

This clone was seen more than once but under ten times. This chain connects TRBV10-3 to TRBJ2-7; 10 nucleotides line up with TRBD2. The V gene end was trimmed by 6 bases and the J gene end by 5 bases; junction bases not matched to a gene: 13. Germline CDR1 reads ENHRY; CDR2 reads SYGVKD. This CDR3 is 16 amino acids long. The CDR3: CAISGKVTSGANEQYF. CDR3 DNA sequence: TGTGCCATCAGCGGGAAGGTTACTAGCGGGGCGAACGAGCAGTACTTC.

V usage is TRBV29-1 and J usage is TRBJ2-3; 9 bases fit TRBD2. Germline V gene data show CDR1 as SQVTM and CDR2 as ANQGSEA. CDR3 size: 15 residues. With V trimmed by 7 bases and J by 2 bases, 10 bases remained unmatched. CDR3 nucleotide sequence: TGCAGCGCAAAAAGACTAGCGGAGATCACAGATACGCAGTATTTT. Amino acid sequence: CSAKRLAEITDTQYF.

The rearrangement links TRBV4-2 to TRBJ1-1, with D perhaps TRBD1 (5 bases). The CDR3 sequence is 15 residues long. Germline CDR1 and CDR2: LGHNA and YNFKEQ. The V and J ends lost 8 bases and 3 bases respectively, with 19 bases between them. The CDR3 reads CASGGDPDRDTEAFF. The CDR3 DNA reads TGTGCCAGCGGGGGGGACCCGGATCGAGACACTGAAGCTTTCTTT.